This T cell receptor beta chain emerged from a study of shared clonotypes between healthy human individuals. The V gene end was trimmed by 7 bases and the J gene end by 2 bases; junction bases not matched to a gene: 5. This CDR3 spans 14 amino acids. Germline V CDR1 and CDR2: WSHSY, SAAADI. All of the donors resided in Nashville, Tennessee, and each was a Caucasian adult. Researchers ran the assay at a deep level. Using immunoSEQ multiplex PCR, the repertoire was profiled, and TCRdb retains in-frame clones only, with some absent. The sample has 1.6 million or so clones; about 96% are singletons. The sequencing input was naive CD4+ T cells sorted from blood. Subset given: CD45RA+ positively selected. The clonotype comes from a man aged 25 to 45 in good health. The V gene is TRBV10-2, the J gene TRBJ2-7, with 10 bases lining up with TRBD2. CDR3 sequence: CASTGLADTYEQYF. As DNA, the CDR3 is TGCGCCAGCACCGGACTAGCGGATACCTACGAGCAGTACTTC.